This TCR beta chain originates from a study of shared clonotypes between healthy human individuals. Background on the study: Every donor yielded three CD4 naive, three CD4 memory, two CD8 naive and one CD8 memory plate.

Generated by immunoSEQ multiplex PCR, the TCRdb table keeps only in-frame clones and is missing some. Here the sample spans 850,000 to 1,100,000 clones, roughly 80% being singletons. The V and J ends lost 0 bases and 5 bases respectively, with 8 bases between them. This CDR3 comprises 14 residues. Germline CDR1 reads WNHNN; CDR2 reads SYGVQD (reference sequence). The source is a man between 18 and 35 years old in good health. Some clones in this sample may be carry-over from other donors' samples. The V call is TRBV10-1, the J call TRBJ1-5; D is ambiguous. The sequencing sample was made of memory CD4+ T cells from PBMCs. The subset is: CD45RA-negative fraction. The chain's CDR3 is CASSESGRDQPQHF. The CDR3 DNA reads TGCGCCAGCAGTGAGTCGGGAAGGGATCAGCCCCAGCATTTT.